These T cell receptor beta chains were read from a single sample in a study of T cells in Graves' hyperthyroidism and ophthalmopathy. TCRdb fed the multiplex PCR reads into MiXCR, producing one record per CDR3 protein. Altogether 35,000 to 45,000 distinct CDR3 sequences are present, about 47% being singletons, with the ten largest covering roughly a sixth. Sequencing input: blood. These receptors came from a man aged 40-49 years with Graves' ophthalmopathy. Each CDR3 is given with its conserved first and last residue. The D gene is left open where the match is weak. Rows may omit the clone size; those that give it use once, few, many or a size class.

d_gene: TRBD1
v_gene: TRBV27
j_gene: TRBJ2-7
abundance: NA
CDR3aa: CASRIRDRGSYEQYF
CDR3nt: TGTGCCAGCAGGATCCGGGACAGGGGGTCCTACGAGCAGTACTTC

d_gene: TRBD1
v_gene: TRBV6-1
j_gene: TRBJ2-5
abundance: many
CDR3aa: CASSEFRQGQETQYF
CDR3nt: TGTGCCAGCAGTGAATTCCGACAGGGCCAAGAGACCCAGTACTTC

d_gene: TRBD1
v_gene: TRBV2
j_gene: TRBJ2-6
abundance: NA
CDR3aa: CASSPRTGRPGANVLTF
CDR3nt: TGTGCCAGCAGTCCTCGGACAGGGAGGCCCGGGGCCAACGTCCTGACTTTC

d_gene: TRBD1
v_gene: TRBV29-1
j_gene: TRBJ2-2
abundance: NA
CDR3aa: CSVARPTGAGELFF
CDR3nt: TGCAGCGTTGCTCGCCCGACAGGGGCCGGGGAGCTGTTTTTT

d_gene: TRBD1
v_gene: TRBV24-1
j_gene: TRBJ2-1
abundance: NA
CDR3aa: CATSDPRTGMRNEQFF
CDR3nt: TGTGCCACCAGTGATCCGCGGACAGGGATGCGCAATGAGCAGTTCTTC

d_gene: NA
v_gene: TRBV20-1
j_gene: TRBJ1-5
abundance: NA
CDR3aa: CSPYEGNQPQHF
CDR3nt: TGCAGTCCCTATGAGGGCAATCAGCCCCAGCATTTT

d_gene: NA
v_gene: TRBV20-1
j_gene: TRBJ2-7
abundance: medium-sized
CDR3aa: CSAGIDGYEQYF
CDR3nt: TGCAGTGCTGGGATTGACGGCTACGAGCAGTACTTC

d_gene: NA
v_gene: TRBV28
j_gene: TRBJ1-2
abundance: many
CDR3aa: CASGEIYGYTF
CDR3nt: TGTGCCAGCGGGGAAATCTATGGCTACACCTTC

d_gene: NA
v_gene: TRBV5-8
j_gene: TRBJ2-7
abundance: NA
CDR3aa: CASSLLRENTGEQYF
CDR3nt: TGTGCCAGCAGCTTGCTCAGGGAAAACACCGGGGAGCAGTACTTC

d_gene: NA
v_gene: TRBV28
j_gene: TRBJ1-1
abundance: many
CDR3aa: CASRSPRGDTEAFF
CDR3nt: TGTGCCAGCAGGTCCCCGAGGGGGGACACTGAAGCTTTCTTT

d_gene: NA
v_gene: TRBV28
j_gene: TRBJ1-1
abundance: many
CDR3aa: CASSPTHRNTEAFF
CDR3nt: TGTGCCAGCAGTCCGACTCACCGGAACACTGAAGCTTTCTTT

d_gene: NA
v_gene: TRBV12-3/TRBV12-4
j_gene: TRBJ1-1
abundance: NA
CDR3aa: CASSLAGQGTNEAFF
CDR3nt: TGTGCCAGCAGTTTAGCTGGCCAGGGGACTAATGAAGCTTTCTTT

d_gene: TRBD2
v_gene: TRBV20-1
j_gene: TRBJ2-3
abundance: many
CDR3aa: CSAPSGRAGADTQYF
CDR3nt: TGCAGTGCACCTAGCGGGAGGGCCGGGGCAGATACGCAGTATTTT

d_gene: NA
v_gene: TRBV9
j_gene: TRBJ1-6
abundance: many
CDR3aa: CASSSYTGSNSPLHF
CDR3nt: TGTGCCAGCAGCTCATACACTGGGTCAAATTCACCCCTCCACTTT

d_gene: NA
v_gene: TRBV28
j_gene: TRBJ1-1
abundance: many
CDR3aa: CASSLWTGAMNTEAFF
CDR3nt: TGTGCCAGCAGTTTATGGACAGGAGCAATGAACACTGAAGCTTTCTTT

d_gene: NA
v_gene: TRBV13
j_gene: TRBJ1-4
abundance: many
CDR3aa: CASSRGVWQEKLFF
CDR3nt: TGTGCCAGCAGCCGAGGGGTCTGGCAGGAAAAACTGTTTTTT

d_gene: TRBD1
v_gene: TRBV5-1
j_gene: TRBJ1-1
abundance: NA
CDR3aa: CASSQEQGSEAFF
CDR3nt: TGCGCCAGCAGCCAAGAACAGGGGTCTGAAGCTTTCTTT

d_gene: NA
v_gene: TRBV5-1
j_gene: TRBJ1-2
abundance: NA
CDR3aa: CASSLEQGGGYTF
CDR3nt: TGCGCCAGCAGCTTGGAACAGGGAGGAGGCTACACCTTC

d_gene: TRBD1
v_gene: TRBV5-1
j_gene: TRBJ2-7
abundance: NA
CDR3aa: CASSLLTTQGTVYEQYF
CDR3nt: TGCGCCAGCAGCTTGCTAACGACTCAGGGGACAGTCTACGAGCAGTACTTC

d_gene: NA
v_gene: TRBV20-1
j_gene: TRBJ2-7
abundance: NA
CDR3aa: CSARFAGTVYEQYF
CDR3nt: TGCAGTGCTAGGTTTGCGGGGACAGTCTACGAGCAGTACTTC

d_gene: NA
v_gene: TRBV7-3
j_gene: TRBJ2-2
abundance: many
CDR3aa: CASNPIGRGRVGELFF
CDR3nt: TGTGCCAGCAATCCCATCGGCAGGGGAAGGGTCGGGGAGCTGTTTTTT

d_gene: TRBD2
v_gene: TRBV15
j_gene: TRBJ2-7
abundance: NA
CDR3aa: CATSIPSGPTYEQYF
CDR3nt: TGTGCCACCAGCATACCTAGCGGGCCGACCTACGAGCAGTACTTC

d_gene: NA
v_gene: TRBV9
j_gene: TRBJ1-6
abundance: NA
CDR3aa: CASSVGDHNNSPLHF
CDR3nt: TGTGCCAGCAGCGTAGGAGACCACAATAATTCACCCCTCCACTTT

d_gene: NA
v_gene: TRBV10-3
j_gene: TRBJ1-5
abundance: NA
CDR3aa: CAISESGKTGVDQPQHF
CDR3nt: TGTGCCATCAGTGAGTCCGGGAAGACCGGGGTAGATCAGCCCCAGCATTTT

d_gene: TRBD1
v_gene: TRBV5-8
j_gene: TRBJ1-5
abundance: many
CDR3aa: CASSLAGDRGQPQHF
CDR3nt: TGTGCCAGCAGCTTGGCCGGGGACAGGGGACAGCCCCAGCATTTT

d_gene: NA
v_gene: TRBV3-1
j_gene: TRBJ2-5
abundance: NA
CDR3aa: CASSAGAGRETQYF
CDR3nt: TGTGCCAGCAGCGCTGGGGCGGGACGGGAGACCCAGTACTTC

d_gene: TRBD1
v_gene: TRBV5-1
j_gene: TRBJ1-4
abundance: many
CDR3aa: CASSFAGGGSEKLFF
CDR3nt: TGCGCCAGCAGCTTCGCAGGGGGCGGCTCTGAAAAACTGTTTTTT

d_gene: NA
v_gene: TRBV19
j_gene: TRBJ1-4
abundance: few
CDR3aa: CASTGRVGEKLFF
CDR3nt: TGTGCCAGCACGGGCAGGGTGGGAGAAAAACTGTTTTTT

d_gene: NA
v_gene: TRBV7-9
j_gene: TRBJ2-7
abundance: many
CDR3aa: CASTLFRGAGTYGQYF
CDR3nt: TGTGCCAGCACTCTATTCCGGGGGGCTGGCACCTACGGGCAGTACTTC

d_gene: NA
v_gene: TRBV4-2
j_gene: TRBJ2-7
abundance: many
CDR3aa: CASSQDLGRAYEQYF
CDR3nt: TGTGCCAGCAGCCAAGATCTAGGCAGGGCCTACGAGCAGTACTTC

d_gene: NA
v_gene: TRBV29-1
j_gene: TRBJ1-1
abundance: medium-sized
CDR3aa: CSVGKGGNTEAFF
CDR3nt: TGCAGCGTTGGAAAGGGAGGGAACACTGAAGCTTTCTTT

d_gene: NA
v_gene: TRBV4-1
j_gene: TRBJ2-7
abundance: many
CDR3aa: CASSQGEQASYEQYF
CDR3nt: TGCGCCAGCAGCCAAGGGGAGCAGGCGTCCTACGAGCAGTACTTC

d_gene: NA
v_gene: TRBV19
j_gene: TRBJ2-2
abundance: NA
CDR3aa: CASSFGGWGRRNTGELFF
CDR3nt: TGTGCCAGTAGTTTCGGGGGATGGGGCAGGAGGAACACCGGGGAGCTGTTTTTT

d_gene: TRBD2
v_gene: TRBV7-3
j_gene: TRBJ2-5
abundance: many
CDR3aa: CASSPTSGVETQYF
CDR3nt: TGTGCCAGCAGCCCTACTAGCGGGGTAGAGACCCAGTACTTC

d_gene: NA
v_gene: TRBV3-1
j_gene: TRBJ2-2
abundance: many
CDR3aa: CASSQEASGELFF
CDR3nt: TGTGCCAGCAGCCAAGAGGCGTCAGGGGAGCTGTTTTTT

d_gene: NA
v_gene: TRBV5-1
j_gene: TRBJ2-3
abundance: many
CDR3aa: CASSLEPGAYTQYF
CDR3nt: TGCGCCAGCAGCTTGGAGCCGGGGGCGTATACGCAGTATTTT

d_gene: NA
v_gene: TRBV2
j_gene: TRBJ2-7
abundance: NA
CDR3aa: CASKQVNYEQYF
CDR3nt: TGTGCCAGCAAGCAGGTAAATTACGAGCAGTACTTC

d_gene: TRBD1
v_gene: TRBV19
j_gene: TRBJ2-5
abundance: NA
CDR3aa: CASSLQGAKTQYF
CDR3nt: TGTGCCAGTAGTCTACAGGGGGCGAAGACCCAGTACTTC

d_gene: NA
v_gene: TRBV5-1
j_gene: TRBJ2-5
abundance: many
CDR3aa: CASSLAEETQYF
CDR3nt: TGCGCCAGCAGCTTGGCTGAAGAGACCCAGTACTTC

d_gene: NA
v_gene: TRBV19
j_gene: TRBJ2-7
abundance: NA
CDR3aa: CASSIGGNGYEQYF
CDR3nt: TGTGCCAGTAGTATCGGAGGGAATGGCTACGAGCAGTACTTC

d_gene: TRBD2
v_gene: TRBV19
j_gene: TRBJ2-1
abundance: NA
CDR3aa: CASATSGSYNGQFF
CDR3nt: TGTGCCAGTGCTACTAGCGGTTCCTACAATGGGCAGTTCTTC

d_gene: TRBD2
v_gene: TRBV6-4
j_gene: TRBJ2-7
abundance: few
CDR3aa: CASSGTSVYEQYF
CDR3nt: TGTGCCAGCAGCGGGACTAGCGTCTACGAGCAGTACTTC

d_gene: NA
v_gene: TRBV10-3
j_gene: TRBJ1-2
abundance: medium-sized
CDR3aa: CAITEGFSYTF
CDR3nt: TGTGCCATCACCGAGGGGTTTAGCTACACCTTC